One sample yielded the 27 T cell receptor beta chains listed below, sequenced in a study of blood T cells in healthy people across ages. The authors ran a second PCR of about 6 to 11 cycles using a sample-barcoded 5' primer and a J-beta primer mix. TCRdb reprocessed the 5' RACE reads via MiXCR and lists one record per CDR3 protein. This sample has some 900,000 distinct CDR3 sequences, with around 48% found just once. The specimen sequenced was blood. The receptor source for this set is a man aged 25 to 40 in good health.

At least ten counts were recorded for this clonotype. The CDR3 loop reads CASSPPFRQGLHEQYF. Here the CDR3 DNA reads TGTGCCAGCAGCCCCCCATTTCGACAGGGTTTACACGAGCAGTACTTC. The chain joins TRBV7-9 to TRBJ2-7, with 7 positions matching TRBD1. Losses at the gene ends were 5 bases for V and 5 bases for J; bases not matched to a gene: 15. The CDR3 spans 16 residues. Germline CDR1 SEHNR, CDR2 FQNEAQ (reference sequence).

This sequence joins TRBV10-3 and TRBJ2-7; no firm D call. The V end was cut by 6 bases, the J end by 3 bases, with 6 bases between. Per germline, CDR1 ENHRY and CDR2 SYGVKD. This CDR3 is built from 11 residues. This chain's CDR3 is CAISYGYEQYF. The CDR3 nucleotides read TGTGCCATCAGCTATGGCTACGAGCAGTACTTC.

In this sample, this clonotype turned up once. The genes are TRBV29-1 and TRBJ2-1; 14 bases line up with TRBD2. Germline V lookup: CDR1 SQVTM, CDR2 ANQGSEA. The CDR3 spans 15 residues. CDR3 in amino acids: CSEEKGTSGGYEQFF. The CDR3 region has the DNA TGCAGTGAAGAGAAGGGGACTAGCGGGGGATATGAGCAGTTCTTC.

This clonotype appeared a single time. This chain links TRBV28 with TRBJ1-2; D unresolved. Between the trimmed V and J ends, which lost 2 bases and 5 bases, there was a span of 9 bases. CDR3 length equals 13 residues. Germline V CDR1 and CDR2: MDHEN, SYDVKM. The CDR3 DNA reads TGTGCCAGCAGTTTAATGGCAGAATATGGCTACACCTTC. Amino acid sequence: CASSLMAEYGYTF.

This clonotype was counted a few times. The CDR3: CASSLGSRGSSYNEQFF. CDR3 DNA sequence: TGTGCCAGCAGCTTAGGCTCGCGGGGGAGCTCCTACAATGAGCAGTTCTTC. The chain employs TRBV7-2 and TRBJ2-1, with 7 bases matching TRBD2. CDR1 is SGHTA, CDR2 FQGNSA, per germline. This CDR3 contains 17 residues. J was trimmed by 0 bases and V by 1 base; bases with no gene match: 6.

A few counts support this clonotype. This sequence joins TRBV20-1 and TRBJ2-5; D is ambiguous. The length of the CDR3 is 14 residues. CDR1 and CDR2 from the germline V gene are DFQATT and SNEGSKA (reference sequence). V gave up 2 bases and J gave up 5 bases, with 15 bases separating them. CDR3 amino acids: CSARSSTDPETQYF. CDR3 nucleotide sequence: TGCAGTGCTAGATCCTCCACGGACCCTGAGACCCAGTACTTC.

In this sample, this clonotype turned up once. This chain connects TRBV28 to TRBJ2-5; 9 bases agree with TRBD2. V dropped 2 bases and J dropped 11; count of bases not matched to a gene: 21. The CDR3 contains 18 residues. Germline V gives CDR1 MDHEN, CDR2 SYDVKM. CDR3 nucleotide sequence: TGTGCCAGCAGTTTAGGCGGGGGGACTAGCCGGTCCTACAATGAGCAGTACTTC. Encoded protein: CASSLGGGTSRSYNEQYF.

Ten or more counts support this clonotype. A junction boundary mismatches the germline segment, possibly from a read error. J is TRBJ1-5 and V is TRBV5-1; perhaps TRBD1 as D (5 bases). The germline CDR1 and CDR2 sequences are SGHRS and YFSETQ. The CDR3 runs 14 residues. CDR3 coding DNA: TGTGCCAGCTCACCTGGGGACAGCAATCAGCCCCAGCATTTT. Its translation: CASSPGDSNQPQHF.

This CDR3 reads CASSGSPGRDNSPLHF. In nucleotides, the CDR3 is TGCGCCAGCAGCGGATCTCCGGGACGGGATAATTCACCCCTCCACTTT. V and J are TRBV5-1 and TRBJ1-6; TRBD1 is a possible D gene (5 bases). Trimming removed 4 bases at V and 5 bases at J, with 16 bases between. Germline V CDR1 and CDR2: SGHRS, YFSETQ. This CDR3 has 16 residues. Full variable domain (outside the CDR3, taken from reference TRBV5-1 and TRBJ1-6): KAGVTQTPRYLIKTRGQQVTLSCSPISGHRSVSWYQQTPGQGLQFLFEYFSETQRNKGNFPGRFSGRQFSNSRSEMNVSTLELGDSALYLCASSGSPGRDNSPLHFGNGTRLTVT.

V and J are TRBV20-1 and TRBJ1-5; TRBD1 matches at 10 bases. CDR1 is DFQATT and CDR2 is SNEGSKA in the germline V gene (reference sequence). With V trimmed by 0 bases and J by 7 bases, 12 bases remained unmatched. This CDR3 comprises 17 residues. The CDR3 loop reads CSARDQKRQGAGQPQHF. CDR3 in DNA: TGCAGTGCTAGAGATCAAAAACGACAGGGGGCAGGGCAGCCCCAGCATTTT.

This clonotype was detected only a few times. A single base separates this from a much larger clone, so it may be a read error. The J gene is TRBJ2-5, the V gene TRBV29-1; D might be TRBD1 (6 bases). The J call may be in error: the DNA end matches TRBJ2-7 better. CDR1 SQVTM and CDR2 ANQGSEA come from the germline V gene. This CDR3 spans 11 amino acids. Written as DNA, the CDR3 is TGCAGCGGTGGGACAAACTACGAGCAGTACTTC. The encoded protein is CSGGTNYEQYF.

This clonotype was counted once. CDR3 DNA sequence: TGTGCCAGCGGAGTGACAGGGGCCTTCAGCACAGATACGCAGTATTTT. This translates into CASGVTGAFSTDTQYF. V usage is TRBV28 and J usage is TRBJ2-3, with 8 bases identical to TRBD1. CDR3 length: 16 amino acids. Germline V lookup: CDR1 MDHEN, CDR2 SYDVKM. V lost 8 bases, J lost 0 bases, and 10 bases stayed unmatched.

The chain carries TRBV14 and TRBJ2-1, with a weak D call TRBD1 (6 bases). The CDR3 length is 15 residues. V gave up 0 bases and J gave up 7 bases, with 13 bases separating them. Germline loops: CDR1 SGHDN, CDR2 FVKESK. DNA for the CDR3: TGTGCCAGCAGCCAAGATCTTAGTACAGGGAATGAGCAGTTCTTC. Encoded protein: CASSQDLSTGNEQFF.

This clonotype appeared a single time. The chain combines TRBV20-1 with TRBJ1-2; D may be TRBD1 (6 bases). With 0 bases removed from V and 6 bases from J, the gap between germline ends came to 20 bases. CDR3 length: 16 amino acids. Germline values: CDR1 DFQATT, CDR2 SNEGSKA (reference sequence). The CDR3 region is CSARDSNSPNRDGYTF. CDR3 nucleotides: TGCAGTGCTAGAGACTCAAATTCCCCTAACAGGGATGGCTACACCTTC.

The chain joins TRBV2 to TRBJ1-2; D may be TRBD1 (5 bases). Deletions cut 7 bases from V and 2 bases from J, with 32 bases between. The germline V gene has CDR1 SNHLY and CDR2 FYNNEI. This CDR3 spans 20 amino acids. CDR3: CASNRDRGFLKDRQNYGYTF. The CDR3 DNA reads TGTGCCAGCAATCGGGATAGGGGCTTCTTGAAGGATAGGCAGAACTATGGCTACACCTTC.

The CDR3 reads CASSTPGGMGQPQHF. CDR3 nucleotides: TGTGCCAGCAGTACCCCCGGAGGGATGGGTCAGCCCCAGCATTTT. The chain couples TRBV6-2 or TRBV6-3 to TRBJ1-5; D gene uncertain. Germline assignment: CDR1 MNHEY and CDR2 SVGEGT. CDR3 length: 15 amino acids. Between the trimmed V and J ends, which lost 5 bases and 6 bases, there was a span of 17 bases.

The V call is TRBV27, the J call TRBJ2-5, with a possible D match to TRBD1 (5 bases). V lost 3 bases to trimming and J lost 11 bases, with 16 bases between them. CDR1 MNHEY and CDR2 SMNVEV come from the germline V gene (reference sequence). CDR3 size: 13 residues. CDR3 coding DNA: TGTGCCAGCAGTTTTGTGGACACCTATGAGCAGTACTTC. This encodes CASSFVDTYEQYF.

V usage is TRBV20-1 and J usage is TRBJ2-7; TRBD2 aligns across 11 bases. The CDR3 is 16 residues long. Germline lookup yields CDR1 DFQATT and CDR2 SNEGSKA (reference sequence). V shed 1 base and J 1 base; nucleotides not matched to a gene: 6. For the CDR3, the DNA is TGCAGTGCTAGAGTAACCGGGACTAGCGGATCCTACGAGCAGTACTTC. Translated: CSARVTGTSGSYEQYF.

The J gene is TRBJ2-1, the V gene TRBV9; 12 positions agree with TRBD2. TRBJ2-7 explains the end of the DNA better; the J call may be wrong. This CDR3 comprises 15 residues. From germline, CDR1 is SGDLS and CDR2 YYNGEE. The CDR3 spells CASSTGTSGQNEQYF. CDR3 nucleotide sequence: TGTGCCAGCAGCACCGGGACTAGCGGGCAGAATGAGCAGTACTTC.

This chain links TRBV4-2 with TRBJ1-1; 7 bases map to TRBD1. Germline CDR1 is LGHNA and CDR2 is YNFKEQ. V shed 4 bases and J 0 bases; nucleotides not matched to a gene: 14. This CDR3 has 18 amino acids. The CDR3 sequence is CASSLVTGTERMNTEAFF. As DNA, the CDR3 is TGTGCCAGCAGCCTTGTCACCGGGACAGAGCGTATGAACACTGAAGCTTTCTTT.

The CDR3 spells CASSLAEWALDPYNEQFF. DNA of the CDR3: TGTGCCAGCAGCTTAGCGGAATGGGCCCTCGACCCCTACAATGAGCAGTTCTTC. The chain uses TRBV7-8 and TRBJ2-1; no firm D call. CDR1 and CDR2 from the germline V gene are SGHVS and FQNEAQ. The V gene lost 0 bases and the J gene lost 2 bases, with 17 bases spanning the gap. The CDR3 extends over 18 amino acids.

This chain links TRBV7-8 with TRBJ2-3, with TRBD1 matching 8 bases. This CDR3 is 20 amino acids long. After removal of 2 bases from V and 0 bases from J, the junction contained 16 bases not matched to a gene. Germline CDR1 and CDR2: SGHVS and FQNEAQ. CDR3 sequence: CASSLRPGTGGPGSTDTQYF. DNA for the CDR3: TGTGCCAGCAGCTTAAGGCCCGGGACAGGTGGCCCAGGGAGCACAGATACGCAGTATTTT.

Details on this clonotype: One end of the junction fails to match germline, which may point to a read error. This chain uses TRBV12-3 or TRBV12-4 with TRBJ1-5; no definite D call. The CDR3 totals 14 residues. The CDR3 coding sequence is TGTGCCAGCAGTATTAGACGGAGCAATCGGCCCCAGCATTTT. It is translated as CASSIRRSNRPQHF.

There are many counts of this clonotype. V usage is TRBV20-1 and J usage is TRBJ2-1; 7 bases fit TRBD2. The CDR3 runs to 16 residues. V lost 6 bases, J lost 0 bases, and 11 bases stayed unmatched. CDR1 and CDR2 (germline): DFQATT, SNEGSKA (reference sequence). CDR3 sequence: CSAAPRGMSSYNEQFF. The CDR3 DNA follows: TGCAGTGCAGCACCGCGGGGGATGAGCTCCTACAATGAGCAGTTCTTC.

CDR3 region: CASTPTSGSADTQYF. In nucleotides, the CDR3 is TGTGCCAGCACTCCGACTAGCGGGAGTGCAGATACGCAGTATTTT. The rearrangement uses TRBV3-1 and TRBJ2-3, with 12 bases identical to TRBD2. Trimming took 7 bases from V and 4 from J; bases not matched to a gene: 6. Germline loops: CDR1 LGHDT, CDR2 YNNKEL (reference sequence). The CDR3 covers 15 residues.

The chain employs TRBV19 and TRBJ2-7, with D perhaps TRBD2 (5 bases). Germline assignment: CDR1 LNHDA and CDR2 SQIVND (reference sequence). The V and J ends lost 10 bases and 0 bases respectively, with 13 bases between them. The CDR3 length is 13 residues. CDR3: CATRAAASYEQYF. CDR3 DNA sequence: TGTGCCACTAGAGCAGCGGCCTCCTACGAGCAGTACTTC. Looking up the rest from reference TRBV19 and TRBJ2-7 gives the full variable domain: DGGITQSPKYLFRKEGQNVTLSCEQNLNHDAMYWYRQDPGQGLRLIYYSQIVNDFQKGDIAEGYSVSREKKESFPLTVTSAQKNPTAFYLCATRAAASYEQYFGPGTRLTVT.

V gene TRBV12-3 or TRBV12-4 combines with J gene TRBJ2-3; D tentatively reads TRBD1 or TRBD2 (5 bases each). V was pared by 1 base and J by 0 bases, with 11 bases between. The CDR3 totals 16 residues. CDR3 nucleotide sequence: TGTGCCAGCAGTTTAGAAGGGACCACTAGCACAGATACGCAGTATTTT. This sequence encodes CASSLEGTTSTDTQYF.